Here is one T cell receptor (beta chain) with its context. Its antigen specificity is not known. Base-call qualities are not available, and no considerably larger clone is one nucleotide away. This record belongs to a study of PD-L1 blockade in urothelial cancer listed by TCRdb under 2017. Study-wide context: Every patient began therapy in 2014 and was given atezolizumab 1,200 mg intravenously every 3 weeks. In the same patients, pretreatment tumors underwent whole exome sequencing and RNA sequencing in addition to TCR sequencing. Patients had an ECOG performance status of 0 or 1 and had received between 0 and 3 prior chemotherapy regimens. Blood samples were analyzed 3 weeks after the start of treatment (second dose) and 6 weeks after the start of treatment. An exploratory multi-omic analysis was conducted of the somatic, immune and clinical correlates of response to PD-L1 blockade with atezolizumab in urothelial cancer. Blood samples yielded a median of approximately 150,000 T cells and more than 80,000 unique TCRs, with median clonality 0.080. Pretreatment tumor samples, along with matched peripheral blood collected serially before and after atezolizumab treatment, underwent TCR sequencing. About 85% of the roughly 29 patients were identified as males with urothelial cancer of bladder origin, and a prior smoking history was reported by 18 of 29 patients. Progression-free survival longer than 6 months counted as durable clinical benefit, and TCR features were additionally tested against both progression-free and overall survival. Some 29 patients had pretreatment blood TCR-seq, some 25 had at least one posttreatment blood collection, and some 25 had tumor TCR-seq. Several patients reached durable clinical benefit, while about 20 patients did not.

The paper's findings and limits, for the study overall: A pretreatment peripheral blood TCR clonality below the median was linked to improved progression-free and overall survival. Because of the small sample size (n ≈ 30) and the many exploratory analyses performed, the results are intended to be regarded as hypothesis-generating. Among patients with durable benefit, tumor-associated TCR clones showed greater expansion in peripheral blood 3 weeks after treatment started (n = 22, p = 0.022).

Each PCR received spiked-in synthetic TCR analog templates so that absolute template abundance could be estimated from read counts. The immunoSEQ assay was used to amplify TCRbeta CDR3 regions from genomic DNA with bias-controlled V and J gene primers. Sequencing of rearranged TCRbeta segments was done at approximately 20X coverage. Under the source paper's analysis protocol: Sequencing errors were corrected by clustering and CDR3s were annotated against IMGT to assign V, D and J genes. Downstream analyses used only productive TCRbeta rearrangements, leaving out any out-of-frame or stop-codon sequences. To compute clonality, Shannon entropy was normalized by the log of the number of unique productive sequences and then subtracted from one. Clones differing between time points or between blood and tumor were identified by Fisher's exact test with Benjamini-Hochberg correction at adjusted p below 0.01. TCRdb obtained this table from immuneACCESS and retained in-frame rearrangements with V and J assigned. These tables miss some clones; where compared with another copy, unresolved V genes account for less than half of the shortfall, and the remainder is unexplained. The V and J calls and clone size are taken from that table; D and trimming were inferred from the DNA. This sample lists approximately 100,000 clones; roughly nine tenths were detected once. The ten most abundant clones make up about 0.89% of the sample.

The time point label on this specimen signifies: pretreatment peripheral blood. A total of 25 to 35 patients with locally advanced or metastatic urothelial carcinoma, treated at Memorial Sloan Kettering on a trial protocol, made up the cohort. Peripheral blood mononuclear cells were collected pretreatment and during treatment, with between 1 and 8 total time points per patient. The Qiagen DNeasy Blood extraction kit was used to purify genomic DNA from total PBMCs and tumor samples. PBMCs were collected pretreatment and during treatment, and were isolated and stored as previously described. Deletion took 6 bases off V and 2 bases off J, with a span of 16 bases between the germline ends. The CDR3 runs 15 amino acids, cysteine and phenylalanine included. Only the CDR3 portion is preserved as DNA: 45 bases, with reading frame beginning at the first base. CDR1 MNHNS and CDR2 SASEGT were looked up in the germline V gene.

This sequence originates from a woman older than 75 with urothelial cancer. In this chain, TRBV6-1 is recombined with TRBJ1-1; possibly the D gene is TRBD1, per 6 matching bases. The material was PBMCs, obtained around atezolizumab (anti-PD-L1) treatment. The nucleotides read TGTGCCAGCAGAGAGGACAGAGTTGGAAACACTGAAGCTTTCTTT. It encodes CASREDRVGNTEAFF.